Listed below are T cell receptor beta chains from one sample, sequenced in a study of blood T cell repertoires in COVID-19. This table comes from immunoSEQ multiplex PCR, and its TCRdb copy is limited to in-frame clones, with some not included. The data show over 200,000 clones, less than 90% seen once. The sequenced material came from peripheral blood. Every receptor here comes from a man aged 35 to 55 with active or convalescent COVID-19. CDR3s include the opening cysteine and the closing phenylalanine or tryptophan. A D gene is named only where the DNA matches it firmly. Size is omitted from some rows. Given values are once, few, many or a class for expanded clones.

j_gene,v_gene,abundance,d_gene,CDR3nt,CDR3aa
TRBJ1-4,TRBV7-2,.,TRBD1,TGTGCCAGCAGCTTAAGGGGATTAGGGACAGGCAATGAAAAACTGTTTTTT,CASSLRGLGTGNEKLFF
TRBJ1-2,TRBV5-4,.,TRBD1,TGTGCCAGCAGCTTAATCGAGGGGGCGATCTATGGCTACACCTTC,CASSLIEGAIYGYTF
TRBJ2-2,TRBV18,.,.,TGTGCCACCCCAGGGCTCCACGGCTCGAACACCGGGGAGCTGTTTTTT,CATPGLHGSNTGELFF
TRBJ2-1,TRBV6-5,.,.,TGTGCCAGCAAAGATGTTCGCGGGGGCCCCCTGGAGCAGTTCTTC,CASKDVRGGPLEQFF
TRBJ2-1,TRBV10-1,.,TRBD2,TGCGCCAGCAGTGAGAGGGTAGCGGGGGCCTACAATGAGCAGTTCTTC,CASSERVAGAYNEQFF
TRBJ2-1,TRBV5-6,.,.,TGTGCCAGCAGGCCGGGACAAGCCTACAATGAGCAGTTCTTC,CASRPGQAYNEQFF
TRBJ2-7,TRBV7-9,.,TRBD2,TGTGCCAGCACCCCTAATGGGGAGGGCGAGCAGTACTTC,CASTPNGEGEQYF
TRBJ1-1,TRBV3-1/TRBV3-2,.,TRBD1,TGTGCCAGCAGCCAAAGGTGGGACAGGGTGGGCACTGAAGCTTTCTTT,CASSQRWDRVGTEAFF
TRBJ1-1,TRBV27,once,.,TGTGCCAGCAGTTTCACAGGTTTGAGCACTGAAGCTTTCTTT,CASSFTGLSTEAFF
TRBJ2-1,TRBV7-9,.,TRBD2,TGTGCCAGCAGCGTCCAACCACTAGCGGCCTCCTACAATGAGCAGTTCTTC,CASSVQPLAASYNEQFF
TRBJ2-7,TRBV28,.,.,TGTGCCAGCACAGGAGGGCTTATGGACGAGCAGTACTTC,CASTGGLMDEQYF
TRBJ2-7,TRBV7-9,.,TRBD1,TGTGCCAGCCGGGGACAGGCACGCTACGAGCAGTACTTC,CASRGQARYEQYF
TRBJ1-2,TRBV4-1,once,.,TGCGCCAGCAGCCAAGTTGGCCAGGGGAAAGGCTACACCTTC,CASSQVGQGKGYTF
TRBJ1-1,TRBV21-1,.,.,TGTGCCAGCAGAAACGGGGATTCGAACACTGAAGCTTTCTTT,CASRNGDSNTEAFF
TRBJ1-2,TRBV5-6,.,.,TGTGCCAGCAGCGAATGGACATACCGACTCTATGGCTACACCTTC,CASSEWTYRLYGYTF
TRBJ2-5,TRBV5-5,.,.,TGTGCCAGCAGCACTTACGAGACCCAGTACTTC,CASSTYETQYF
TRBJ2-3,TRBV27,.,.,TGTGCCAGCAGACCGGACTCGGGCGCAGATACGCAGTATTTT,CASRPDSGADTQYF
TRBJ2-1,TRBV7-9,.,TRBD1,TGTGCCAGCCGAAACCCGGGACAGGGGATTCATGAGCAGTTCTTC,CASRNPGQGIHEQFF
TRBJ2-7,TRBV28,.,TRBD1,TGTGCCAGCAGGCCAGGACAGGGGGCCAACGAGCAGTACTTC,CASRPGQGANEQYF
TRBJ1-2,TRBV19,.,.,TGTGCCACGGAGAATGAAAGAGGAGGCGCCTATGGCTACACCTTC,CATENERGGAYGYTF
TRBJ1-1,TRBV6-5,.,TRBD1,TGTGCCAGCAGTTACACAGGACAGGGGGCGGCAGCTTTCTTT,CASSYTGQGAAAFF
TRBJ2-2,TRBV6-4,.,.,TGTGCCAGCCTAGCTTCCGGGGAGCTGTTTTTT,CASLASGELFF
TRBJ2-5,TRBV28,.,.,TGTGCCAGCAGTTATAAAGAGACCCAGTACTTC,CASSYKETQYF
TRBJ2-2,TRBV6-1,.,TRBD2,TGTGCCAGCAGTGTTGCTTGGGGACTAGCGGGAAACACCGGGGAGCTGTTTTTT,CASSVAWGLAGNTGELFF
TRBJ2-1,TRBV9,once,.,TGTGCCAGCAGCGTAGTCGGGCGGGCCGTTGACAATGAGCAGTTCTTC,CASSVVGRAVDNEQFF
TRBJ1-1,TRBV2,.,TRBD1,TGTGCCAGCAGGAGGGACAGCGGAGCTTTCTTT,CASRRDSGAFF
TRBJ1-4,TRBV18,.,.,TGTGCCAGCTCGCCTTTTGACAGTGGGGTTTTTGAAAAACTGTTTTTT,CASSPFDSGVFEKLFF
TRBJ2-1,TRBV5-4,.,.,TGTGCCAGCAGCTTGGGCAGGGAAGGTAACAATGAGCAGTTCTTC,CASSLGREGNNEQFF
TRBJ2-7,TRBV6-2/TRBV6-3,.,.,TGTGCCAGCAGTTACCTTCTCAGCGGGACACAGAACTCCTACGAGCAGTACTTC,CASSYLLSGTQNSYEQYF
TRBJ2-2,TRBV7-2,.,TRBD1,TGTGCCAGCAGACAAGACAGGGCGGCCGGGGAGCTGTTTTTT,CASRQDRAAGELFF
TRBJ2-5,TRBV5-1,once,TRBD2,TGCGCCAGCAGCTTGTATTCGACTAGCGGGAGGGCCAACCAGTACTTC,CASSLYSTSGRANQYF
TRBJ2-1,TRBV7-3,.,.,TGTGCCAGCAGCGTGAGGGGGGGCCTCTATGAGCAGTTCTTC,CASSVRGGLYEQFF
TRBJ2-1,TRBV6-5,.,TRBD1,TGTGCCAGCAGAACGGACAGGGGGATGAACAATGAGCAGTTCTTC,CASRTDRGMNNEQFF
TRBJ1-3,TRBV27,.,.,TGTGCCAGCAGTTCTCTCGTCGGCTCTGGAAACACCATATATTTT,CASSSLVGSGNTIYF
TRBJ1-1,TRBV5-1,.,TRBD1,TGCGCCAGCAGCGCAGACAGGGGGCTCACTGAAGCTTTCTTT,CASSADRGLTEAFF
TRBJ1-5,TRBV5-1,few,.,TGCGCCAGCAGCTTGGGACTTAATAATCAGCCCCAGCATTTT,CASSLGLNNQPQHF
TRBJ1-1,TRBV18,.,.,TGTGCCAGCTCACCACAGGAAGGGTCTGGGAGGAACACTGAAGCTTTCTTT,CASSPQEGSGRNTEAFF
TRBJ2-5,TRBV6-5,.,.,TGTGCCAGCAGTTATTCCGCTTCGCCGGGGGAGACCCAGTACTTC,CASSYSASPGETQYF
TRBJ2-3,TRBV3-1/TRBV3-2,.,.,TGTGCCAGCGTAGCGGCTACCACAGATACGCAGTATTTT,CASVAATTDTQYF
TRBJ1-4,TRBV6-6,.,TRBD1,TGTGCCAGCACAAGACAGGGGACTGAAAAACTGTTTTTT,CASTRQGTEKLFF
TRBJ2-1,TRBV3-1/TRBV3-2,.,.,TGTGCCAGCAGCCAAGACTTAACCTACAATGAGCAGTTCTTC,CASSQDLTYNEQFF
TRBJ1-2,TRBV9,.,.,TGTGCCAGCAGCACGCAGGCGCTGGACTATGGCTACACCTTC,CASSTQALDYGYTF
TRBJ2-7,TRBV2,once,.,TGTGCCAGCAGTGAATGGCAGGGGGGCAACGAGCAGTACTTC,CASSEWQGGNEQYF
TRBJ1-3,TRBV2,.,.,TGTGCCAGCGCCCGGCGGGGAAACACCATATATTTT,CASARRGNTIYF
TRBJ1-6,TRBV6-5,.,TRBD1,TGTGCCAGCAGTTACGGGACAGGGGGGTATTCACCCCTCCACTTT,CASSYGTGGYSPLHF
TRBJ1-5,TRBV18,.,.,TGTGCCAGCTCACCAAGGGCAGGGAATCAGCCCCAGCATTTT,CASSPRAGNQPQHF
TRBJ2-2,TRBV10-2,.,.,TGCGCCAGCAGTGACCGGGGAGTTACCGGGGAGCTGTTTTTT,CASSDRGVTGELFF
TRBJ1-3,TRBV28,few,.,TGTGCCAGTATGAGCTCTGGAAACACCATATATTTT,CASMSSGNTIYF
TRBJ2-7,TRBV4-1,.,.,TGCGCCAGCAGCCAAGTGACATCCTACGAGCAGTACTTC,CASSQVTSYEQYF
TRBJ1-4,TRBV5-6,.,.,TGTGCCAGCAGCTTGGATTCCGCGGAGAAACTGTTTTTT,CASSLDSAEKLFF
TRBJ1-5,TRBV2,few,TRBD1,TGTGCCAGCAGTTCGAGAACAGGGGTCGGTCAGCCCCAGCATTTT,CASSSRTGVGQPQHF
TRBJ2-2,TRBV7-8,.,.,TGTGCCAGCAGCTCTCACACCACCGGGGAGCTGTTTTTT,CASSSHTTGELFF